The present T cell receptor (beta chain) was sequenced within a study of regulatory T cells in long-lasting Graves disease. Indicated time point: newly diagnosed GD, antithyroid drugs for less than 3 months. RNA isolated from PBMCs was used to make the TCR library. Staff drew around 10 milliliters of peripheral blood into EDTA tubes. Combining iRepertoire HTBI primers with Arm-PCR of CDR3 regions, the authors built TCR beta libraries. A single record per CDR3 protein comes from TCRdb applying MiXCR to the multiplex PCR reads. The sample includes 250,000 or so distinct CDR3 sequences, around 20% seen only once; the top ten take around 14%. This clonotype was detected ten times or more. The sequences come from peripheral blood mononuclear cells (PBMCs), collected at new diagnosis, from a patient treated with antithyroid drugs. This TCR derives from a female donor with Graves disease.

For the CDR3, the DNA is TGTGCCAGCGTATTTAGGGGAACACAGAACACTGAAGCTTTCTTT. Translation: CASVFRGTQNTEAFF. The chain links TRBV6-1 to TRBJ1-1; TRBD1 might be the D (5 bases). The germline V gene encodes CDR1 MNHNS and CDR2 SASEGT. V was pared by 8 bases and J by 1 base, with 17 bases between. The CDR3 is 15 amino acids.